These 21 T cell receptor beta chains share one sample of origin, sequenced in a study of identical twins. Via MiXCR, TCRdb re-called the 5' RACE reads, giving one row per CDR3 protein. The top ten clones hold about 1.5% of a sample with 500,000 to 700,000 distinct CDR3 sequences, 7% to 7.5% of them seen once. The sample was also reused in another study, on yellow fever vaccine responses in identical twins.

Sequencing used PBMCs. The receptors here all came from a woman under 30 in good health.

This clonotype was seen only a few times. The chain has TRBV25-1 and TRBJ1-1, with 9 nucleotides matching TRBD1. J lost 5 bases, V lost 7 bases, and 2 bases had no gene match. Germline CDR1 is MGHDK and CDR2 is SYGVNS. CDR3 length: 12 amino acids. CDR3 nucleotide sequence: TGTGCCAGCATGGACAGGGGAACTGAAGCTTTCTTT. This codes for CASMDRGTEAFF. Full variable domain (rest looked up from reference TRBV25-1 and TRBJ1-1): EADIYQTPRYLVIGTGKKITLECSQTMGHDKMYWYQQDPGMELHLIHYSYGVNSTEKGDLSSESTVSRIRTEHFPLTLESARPSHTSQYLCASMDRGTEAFFGQGTRLTVV.

This chain uses TRBV3-1 with TRBJ1-1, with TRBD1 as a possible D gene (5 bases). V lost 3 bases, J lost 3 bases, and 20 bases lay in between. In germline, CDR1 is LGHDT, CDR2 YNNKEL (reference sequence). The CDR3 sequence is 17 residues long. This CDR3 reads CASSQVGGMTSDTEAFF. The CDR3 DNA follows: TGTGCCAGCAGCCAGGTGGGGGGAATGACGTCGGACACTGAAGCTTTCTTT.

This clonotype came up many times. The rearrangement uses TRBV14 and TRBJ2-5; 8 bases agree with TRBD2. The CDR3 runs to 15 residues. J gave up 5 bases and V 3 bases, and 8 bases lay outside the gene matches. Looked up from germline, CDR1 is SGHDN and CDR2 is FVKESK. Here the CDR3 DNA reads TGTGCCAGCAGCCAGTCCTCTCGCGGGGGGGAGACCCAGTACTTC. This codes for CASSQSSRGGETQYF.

This clonotype was seen at least ten times. This chain links TRBV29-1 with TRBJ2-4; possible D gene TRBD1, 5 bases. CDR1 and CDR2 (germline): SQVTM, ANQGSEA. This CDR3 comprises 12 residues. Between the trimmed V and J ends, which lost 4 bases and 6 bases, there was a span of 10 bases. For the CDR3, the DNA is TGCAGCGTTGGGCGAAGGGGAAACATTCAGTACTTC. It encodes CSVGRRGNIQYF. Full variable domain (missing parts from reference TRBV29-1 and TRBJ2-4): SAVISQKPSRDICQRGTSLTIQCQVDSQVTMMFWYRQQPGQSLTLIATANQGSEATYESGFVIDKFPISRPNLTFSTLTVSNMSPEDSSIYLCSVGRRGNIQYFGAGTRLSVL.

This clonotype appeared many times. The chain combines TRBV12-3 or TRBV12-4 with TRBJ2-3; D gene unclear. CDR3 length: 12 residues. The V and J ends lost 5 bases and 5 bases respectively, with 8 bases between them. As DNA, the CDR3 is TGTGCCAGCAGTGGGAACAAAGATACGCAGTATTTT. Residues: CASSGNKDTQYF.

In its sample, this clonotype was seen many times. The gene calls are TRBV7-9 and TRBJ2-1; 8 bases are a match to TRBD2. The CDR3 is 14 amino acids. Germline CDR1 SEHNR, CDR2 FQNEAQ (reference sequence). V lost 5 bases and J lost 7; bases outside the gene matches: 7. The CDR3 sequence: CASSRGGLKNEQFF. Written as DNA, the CDR3 is TGTGCCAGCAGCCGGGGGGGGCTCAAGAATGAGCAGTTCTTC. The variable domain in full, with the rest retrieved from reference TRBV7-9 and TRBJ2-1, is DTGVSQNPRHKITKRGQNVTFRCDPISEHNRLYWYRQTLGQGPEFLTYFQNEAQLEKSRLLSDRFSAERPKGSFSTLEIQRTEQGDSAMYLCASSRGGLKNEQFFGPGTRLTVL.

The table lists this clonotype with many counts. This chain links TRBV24-1 with TRBJ2-2; no firm D call. The V end was cut by 0 bases, the J end by 7 bases, with 8 bases between. The CDR3 loop spans 14 amino acids. Germline V gene sequence: CDR1 KGHDR, CDR2 SFDVKD. In nucleotides, the CDR3 is TGTGCCACCAGTGATTTGAGAGTAGGCGGGGAGCTGTTTTTT. It translates to CATSDLRVGGELFF.

This clonotype was counted between two and nine times. This rearrangement joins TRBV25-1 to TRBJ2-4, with a tentative D call TRBD1 (5 bases). V was pared by 2 bases and J by 1 base, with 6 bases between. This CDR3 spans 14 amino acids. Germline V CDR1 and CDR2: MGHDK, SYGVNS. In nucleotides, the CDR3 is TGTGCCAGCAGTGAAGCAGGGGCCAAAAACATTCAGTACTTC. It encodes CASSEAGAKNIQYF.

This clonotype was observed a handful of times. The chain is built from TRBV15 and TRBJ2-1; TRBD2 is a possible D gene (5 bases). With 5 bases removed from V and 13 bases from J, the gap between germline ends came to 30 bases. Germline values: CDR1 LNHNV, CDR2 YYDKDF (reference sequence). The CDR3 extends over 17 amino acids. The CDR3, as DNA: TGTGCCACCAGCCTCTACGGGGAGAGGAATCGTAGAAAAGAACAGTTCTTC. Translation gives CATSLYGERNRRKEQFF.

This clonotype was counted at least ten times. The chain employs TRBV4-2 and TRBJ2-3, with a tentative D call TRBD2 (5 bases). Deletions cut 1 base from V and 2 bases from J, with 16 bases between. The germline CDR1 and CDR2 sequences are LGHNA and YNFKEQ. This CDR3 contains 17 residues. CDR3 DNA sequence: TGTGCCAGCAGCCAAGCTCCGATGGGAGCGGTCACAGATACGCAGTATTTT. This encodes CASSQAPMGAVTDTQYF.

This clonotype appeared many times. The J gene is TRBJ1-4, the V gene TRBV2; possibly TRBD1 for D (5 bases). Trimming took off 2 bases at V and 0 bases at J, with 10 bases between the two ends. CDR3 length: 16 amino acids. Germline CDR1 and CDR2: SNHLY and FYNNEI. For the CDR3, the DNA is TGTGCCAGCAGTGAAAGGGGAGTCCCAACTAATGAAAAACTGTTTTTT. The encoded protein is CASSERGVPTNEKLFF.

The chain employs TRBV12-3 or TRBV12-4 and TRBJ1-1; 9 bases are shared with TRBD1. The CDR3 covers 16 residues. V was pared by 7 bases and J by 3 bases, with 12 bases of the junction left unmatched. The CDR3 loop reads CASNQRQGGIDTEAFF. CDR3 DNA: TGTGCCAGCAACCAGCGACAGGGGGGAATTGACACTGAAGCTTTCTTT.

The chain has TRBV11-2 and TRBJ2-5, with D perhaps matching TRBD2 (5 bases). Germline V lookup: CDR1 SGHAT, CDR2 FQNNGV. V was cut by 1 base and J by 4 bases, with 16 bases left in between. This CDR3 is built from 16 residues. The CDR3 sequence is CASSLAGLSVRETQYF. The CDR3 DNA reads as TGTGCCAGCAGCTTAGCCGGACTGAGCGTAAGAGAGACCCAGTACTTC.

A few counts support this clonotype. This sequence joins TRBV9 and TRBJ1-1; 7 bases agree with TRBD1. This CDR3 is 14 amino acids long. The V gene's germline CDR1 is SGDLS and CDR2 YYNGEE. V lost 2 bases and J lost 3; bases outside the gene matches: 4. The DNA for the CDR3 is TGTGCCAGCAGCGTTGAGGGGGCGGACACTGAAGCTTTCTTT. It is translated as CASSVEGADTEAFF.

This chain links TRBV20-1 with TRBJ2-2; 11 nucleotides line up with TRBD2. Per germline, CDR1 DFQATT and CDR2 SNEGSKA (reference sequence). The CDR3 runs to 17 residues. The CDR3 is CCARGGGTSGDTGELFF. In DNA, the CDR3 is TGCTGCGCTAGAGGGGGGGGGACTAGCGGTGACACCGGGGAGCTGTTTTTT.

This clonotype was counted only a few times. The V gene is TRBV27, the J gene TRBJ2-1; D is perhaps TRBD1 or TRBD2 (5 bases each). Germline V lookup: CDR1 MNHEY, CDR2 SMNVEV (reference sequence). This CDR3 comprises 14 residues. Trimming left V 6 bases short and J 7 bases short, with 16 bases between. CDR3 protein: CASSPYGTLNEQFF. CDR3 sequence (DNA): TGTGCCAGCAGCCCTTACGGGACGCTGAATGAGCAGTTCTTC.

The chain joins TRBV5-1 to TRBJ2-1; a weak D match, TRBD1 (6 bases). Germline V gene lookup returns CDR1 SGHRS and CDR2 YFSETQ. The CDR3 covers 16 residues. Trimming removed 4 bases at V and 2 bases at J, with 16 bases between. In DNA, the CDR3 is TGCGCCAGCAGCAACTCCCGGCAGGGGCCCTACAATGAGCAGTTCTTC. Translation gives CASSNSRQGPYNEQFF.

There are many counts of this clonotype. V is TRBV20-1 and J is TRBJ2-2, with TRBD2 identical over 13 bases. After removal of 2 bases from V and 4 bases from J, the junction contained 7 bases not matched to a gene. Germline lookup yields CDR1 DFQATT and CDR2 SNEGSKA (reference sequence). The CDR3 has 17 amino acids. CDR3 protein: CSARTSGGAVGTGELFF. As DNA, the CDR3 is TGCAGTGCTAGAACTAGCGGGGGGGCTGTGGGCACCGGGGAGCTGTTTTTT.

This clonotype was recorded many times. The chain is built from TRBV5-1 and TRBJ1-1, with D tentatively TRBD1 (6 bases). There are 15 residues in the CDR3. The germline V and J ends were trimmed by 4 bases and 0 bases, with 13 bases remaining between them. Germline V gene lookup returns CDR1 SGHRS and CDR2 YFSETQ. Written as DNA, the CDR3 is TGCGCCAGCAGCCCAACGGACAGAATGAACACTGAAGCTTTCTTT. Encoded protein: CASSPTDRMNTEAFF.

Ten or more counts support this clonotype. The chain uses TRBV14 and TRBJ1-4; D is uncertain. Trimming pared 4 bases from V and 7 bases from J, leaving 16 bases between. The CDR3 runs to 15 residues. The germline V gene has CDR1 SGHDN and CDR2 FVKESK. In nucleotides, the CDR3 is TGTGCCAGCAGCCCCCTCCCGGTAGAAGGTGAAAAACTGTTTTTT. The encoded protein is CASSPLPVEGEKLFF.

Ten or more counts support this clonotype. This chain links TRBV12-3 or TRBV12-4 with TRBJ2-2; 10 bases are shared with TRBD2. The V and J ends lost 6 bases and 1 base, in that order; junction bases with no gene match: 2. This CDR3 spans 15 amino acids. CDR3 sequence: CASRIAGGNTGELFF. DNA of the CDR3: TGTGCCAGCAGAATAGCGGGGGGGAACACCGGGGAGCTGTTTTTT.